This T cell receptor beta chain was observed in a study of T cells in Graves' hyperthyroidism and ophthalmopathy. This CDR3 comprises 14 residues. Germline CDR1 SGHRS, CDR2 YFSETQ. Germline trimming cut 2 bases from V and 3 bases from J; bases unmatched to any gene: 4. Diagnoses were made from clinical symptoms, serum measures (thyroxine and TRAb), thyroid ultrasound and orbital computed tomography. TCR beta CDR3 region amplification was performed from RNA transcripts. During a first-round RT-PCR of the TCR CDR3, the HTBI primer set was used. MiXCR, applied by TCRdb to the multiplex PCR reads, yields one record per CDR3 protein. The table shows 500,000 to 650,000 distinct CDR3 sequences, with 17% occurring only once. A remark on this clonotype: Its antigen is undetermined.

Points from the study as a whole: Most thyroid clonotypes with frequency above 0.001 were detected in blood. Before onset, ophthalmopathy was predicted by the model a median around 6.2 months earlier.

The TCR was taken from a woman younger than 35 with Graves' ophthalmopathy. Source material: blood. The V gene is TRBV5-1, the J gene TRBJ2-5; 7 bases map to TRBD1. CDR3 sequence (DNA): TGCGCCAGCAGCTTTAGGGACAGAGAAGAGACCCAGTACTTC. This encodes CASSFRDREETQYF.